This TCR beta chain was identified in a study of cytomegalovirus exposure and HLA in healthy donors. Germline CDR1 is SGHRS and CDR2 is YFSETQ. Germline trimming cut 4 bases from V and 0 bases from J; bases unmatched to any gene: 5. The CDR3 is 15 residues long. This clone occurred a few times. PCR employed 60 Vbeta and 13 Jbeta primers. Produced via immunoSEQ multiplex PCR; TCRdb's table is partial and in-frame only. In the table there are about 110,000 clones, about 78% of which are singletons. The clonotype comes from a woman aged 40 to 49 in good health and CMV-seropositive. Sequences were obtained from PBMCs. The chain recombines TRBV5-1 with TRBJ2-5; TRBD1 agrees at 8 bases. DNA of the CDR3: TGCGCCAGCAGCGTACAGGGGGACCACCAAGAGACCCAGTACTTC. It is translated as CASSVQGDHQETQYF.